The present entry profiles one T cell receptor (beta chain) with its context. This clone was seen once. Its antigen is currently not known. Base quality data are lacking; no much larger clone is found one base away. Trimming leaves V shorter by 5 bases and J shorter by 5 bases, with the junction holding 11 bases beyond the gene matches. Including cysteine and phenylalanine, the CDR3 has 16 amino acids. The CDR3 DNA has 48 bases and is translated from base 1. Reading the germline V gene gives CDR1 SGHTA and CDR2 FQGNSA. The donors belonged to the validation cohort of over a hundred subjects, which was separate from the roughly 700-subject first cohort. Receptor amplification or capture employed the immunoSEQ multiplex PCR assay. The paper's processing steps were these. To diagnose cytomegalovirus status from the catalog of TCR beta chain sequences, a statistical classification framework was built. In TCRdb, the immuneACCESS table is reduced to in-frame sequences with V and J assigned. These tables do not hold every clone; where another copy was compared, an unresolved V gene accounts for under half, and the others remain unexplained. V and J calls plus clone size are reproduced from that table; the DNA served to infer D and trimming. The sample includes over 250,000 clones, with 65% to 90% observed a single time. Around 1% of the sample rests with the top ten.

The data stem from a study of cytomegalovirus exposure and HLA in healthy donors (dated by TCRdb to about 2017). Study-wide context: The roughly 650 repertoires of the first cohort and the 95 to 150 validation repertoires were produced on the same platform, according to a later analysis. The aim of the study was to test whether cataloging public T cell receptors could identify signatures of past pathogen exposure. A separate validation cohort of over a hundred different subjects was used in addition to the roughly 620-subject first cohort. High-throughput TCR immunosequencing, statistical association of individual TCRs with disease status, and machine learning were combined to predict cytomegalovirus infection status.

Study-level results and caveats: Of the cluster scores, approximately 95% were above 0 in a later analysis, which found that TCRs clustered in the first cohort also tended to co-occur in the approximately 120 validation repertoires. A few of the identified cytomegalovirus-associated TCR beta chains were confirmed in vitro to be specific for cytomegalovirus antigens. In the study, around 160 TCR beta chains were listed as associated with cytomegalovirus. Cytomegalovirus status was reported to be diagnosed by the classifier with high specificity and sensitivity in both the original and validation cohorts. A later analysis lacked HLA typing for the validation cohort, so it scored co-occurrence in that cohort across all 120 or so repertoires. Most TCR sequences were observed very rarely across donors, whereas some public TCRs were present in many individuals. The authors suggested that the approach could potentially be generalized to other disease states and immunological phenotypes.

This sequence uses TRBV7-2 and TRBJ1-2, and 10 bases in between align with TRBD1. The origin of this receptor is a woman aged 18 to 35 in good health and CMV-seronegative. Sequencing used PBMCs. For the CDR3, the sequence is CASSRLPGTGEYGYTF. The bases are TGTGCCAGCAGCCGCCTCCCCGGGACAGGGGAGTATGGCTACACCTTC.